This T cell receptor beta chain appears in the sequencing data of a study of T-cell reconstitution after alpha-beta-depleted transplantation in children. Only a few counts were recorded for this clonotype. The antigen is undetermined. General study findings and limits: One year post-transplant, T-cell counts and diversity were largely derived from T cells produced anew. The study traced high day-60 TCRbeta diversity in some patients to surviving recipient T cells and thymic progenitors. Where alpha-beta T cells came from about two months after transplant was reportedly several hundred expanded graft clones.

Researchers prepared the TCRbeta library using unique molecular identifiers, the study reports. TCRdb recomputed calls from the PCR reads with MiXCR, one row per CDR3 protein. The sample includes roughly 490,000 distinct CDR3 sequences, 9.5% to 12% of them seen just once. V lost 4 bases and J lost 10, with 12 bases in between. The CDR3 spans 12 residues. Germline CDR1 and CDR2: SGDLS and YYNGEE. The receptor's source is a female patient aged 2-15 years who had a stem cell transplant for aplastic anemia, so the T cells may come from the graft donor. The input for sequencing was PBMCs, mostly from graft donor cells, taken 180 days after TCRalphabeta/CD19-depleted stem cell transplant. The chain combines TRBV9 with TRBJ2-1; D is ambiguous. The CDR3 is CASSPRKNEQFF. CDR3 sequence (DNA): TGTGCCAGCAGCCCTCGTAAGAACGAGCAGTTCTTC.